This paragraph covers one TCR beta chain sequence. This sample is part of a study of OX40 agonist ivuxolimab in advanced cancers. Germline CDR1 is SGHAT and CDR2 is FQNNGV. The CDR3 loop spans 11 amino acids. V was pared by 4 bases and J by 9 bases, with 7 bases between. Measured with immunoSEQ multiplex PCR; TCRdb has only the in-frame clones, and not every one. The sample records tens of thousands of clones, around 94% being singletons. This specimen was CD4+ or CD8+ T cells sorted from blood, taken in a trial of the OX40 agonist ivuxolimab. This TCR came from an adult with an advanced solid tumor such as melanoma, head and neck, liver or kidney cancer. This chain joins TRBV11-2 and TRBJ2-1; D call uncertain. The CDR3 DNA is TGTGCCAGCAGCTCCCTGGCTGAGCAGTTCTTC. It yields the protein CASSSLAEQFF.